Below, 14 T cell receptor beta chains from the same sample are listed, as sequenced in a study of T cell repertoires in breast cancer (dated by TCRdb to the mid-2010s). The library was prepared using emulsion pairing. The data were produced on an Illumina MiSeq. Unpaired genes were suppressed by a second nested PCR with blocking oligos, after which a third nested PCR added Illumina adaptors and barcodes. Starting from the raw public reads, TCRdb applied fastp trimming at Q25, assembled clones with MiXCR and retained in-frame beta chains. Under each unique CDR3 protein, matching rows form one entry showing the most common genes and DNA. The sample data list roughly 39,000 distinct CDR3 sequences, and over 40% of these were observed just once. In total, the top ten clones hold less than 80% of the sample. To analyze paired alpha-beta TCRs of CD8+ T cells, the study used an expanded emulsion RT-PCR method with primers covering all TCR V genes.

The source material was CD8+ T cells. These receptors came from a pool of human donors with breast cancer or a healthy control (not recorded which).

This sequence joins TRBV14 and TRBJ2-1; 8 bases agree with TRBD2. Germline CDR1 SGHDN, CDR2 FVKESK. This CDR3 region has 13 residues. J lost 6 bases, V lost 3 bases, and 1 base had no gene match. CDR3 loop: CASSQAGGNEQFF. The CDR3 DNA is TGTGCCAGCAGCCAGGCGGGGGGCAATGAGCAGTTCTTC.

CDR3 in amino acids: CASSEGGLRTDTQYF. The CDR3, as DNA: TGTGCCAGCAGTGAGGGGGGACTTCGCACAGATACGCAGTATTTT. The chain links TRBV2 to TRBJ2-3, with D maybe TRBD2 (6 bases). Trimming shortened V by 3 bases and J by 1 base, and 11 bases separated the two germline ends. CDR3 length: 15 amino acids. Germline CDR1 SNHLY, CDR2 FYNNEI.

The genes are TRBV28 and TRBJ2-1; possible D gene TRBD2, 6 bases. Between the trimmed V and J ends, which lost 2 bases and 7 bases, there was a span of 27 bases. The CDR3 covers 19 residues. CDR1 MDHEN and CDR2 SYDVKM come from the germline V gene. CDR3 coding DNA: TGTGCCAGCAGTTTACTTCAATTCTTAACTAGCAAGGAATCGAATGAGCAGTTCTTC. The encoded protein is CASSLLQFLTSKESNEQFF.

This clonotype appeared many times. The V call is TRBV2, the J call TRBJ2-1; weak D call: TRBD1 (6 bases). Trimming removed 6 bases from V and 9 bases from J, with 24 bases in between. Germline V lookup: CDR1 SNHLY, CDR2 FYNNEI. This CDR3 contains 16 residues. The CDR3 here is CASSALALLGQGEQFF. The CDR3 DNA is TGTGCCAGCAGCGCTCTGGCTCTACTGGGACAAGGTGAGCAGTTCTTC. Full variable domain (outside the CDR3, taken from reference TRBV2 and TRBJ2-1): EPEVTQTPSHQVTQMGQEVILRCVPISNHLYFYWYRQILGQKVEFLVSFYNNEISEKSEIFDDQFSVERPDGSNFTLKIRSTKLEDSAMYFCASSALALLGQGEQFFGPGTRLTVL.

This clonotype was seen a handful of times. A much larger clone lies a single base off, so this may be a read error. The chain combines TRBV7-2 with TRBJ2-3, with D tentatively TRBD1 (6 bases). Germline V gene data show CDR1 as SGHTA and CDR2 as FQGNSA. There are 14 residues in the CDR3. The CDR3 DNA reads TGTGCCAGCAGCTTATCCCGTCCACAGGGTACGCAGTGTTTT. Protein product: CASSLSRPQGTQCF.

This clonotype was observed a few times. This chain's CDR3 is CAISESGGWDQPQHF. The CDR3, as DNA: TGTGCCATCAGTGAGTCCGGGGGCTGGGATCAGCCCCAGCATTTT. The V gene is TRBV10-3, the J gene TRBJ1-5, with TRBD1 as a possible D gene (6 bases). V was cut by 0 bases and J by 5 bases, with 11 bases left in between. Germline V gives CDR1 ENHRY, CDR2 SYGVKD. The CDR3 consists of 15 residues.

This chain connects TRBV9 to TRBJ2-1, with D uncertain. The CDR3 has 13 residues. The V and J ends lost 0 bases and 9 bases respectively, with 10 bases between them. Germline CDR1 reads SGDLS; CDR2 reads YYNGEE. This chain's CDR3 is CASSVESSLEQFF. The CDR3 coding sequence is TGTGCCAGCAGCGTAGAGAGTAGCCTTGAGCAGTTCTTC.

This clonotype was counted once. The rearrangement links TRBV9 to TRBJ2-3; D is possibly TRBD2 (5 bases). Trimming stripped 0 bases from V and 6 bases from J, with 14 bases between. Germline CDR1 and CDR2: SGDLS and YYNGEE. This CDR3 is built from 15 residues. This CDR3 reads CASSVVGELMDTQYF. The CDR3 coding sequence is TGTGCCAGCAGCGTAGTCGGGGAGTTAATGGATACGCAGTATTTT.

As concerns this clonotype: One junction end disagrees with the germline gene, perhaps due to a read error. CDR3 in amino acids: CASSLLGNTETFF. As DNA, the CDR3 is TGTGCCAGCAGTTTATTAGGGAACACTGAAACTTTCTTT. The chain uses TRBV27 and TRBJ1-1, with unresolved D. This CDR3 comprises 13 residues. Per germline, CDR1 MNHEY and CDR2 SMNVEV (reference sequence).

This clonotype was observed a handful of times. The V gene is TRBV10-3, the J gene TRBJ2-7; unclear D gene. The V and J ends lost 6 bases and 2 bases respectively, with 11 bases between them. Germline V gene sequence: CDR1 ENHRY, CDR2 SYGVKD. The CDR3 is 13 residues long. The CDR3 region is CAIRTATTYEQYF. The CDR3 DNA is TGTGCCATCAGGACGGCCACGACCTACGAGCAGTACTTC.

This clonotype was found once. V and J are TRBV19 and TRBJ1-1, with 7 positions matching TRBD1. CDR3 length equals 15 residues. Germline V gives CDR1 LNHDA, CDR2 SQIVND (reference sequence). V was clipped by 1 base and J by 4 bases; unmatched bases: 6. CDR3 sequence: CASSIGSGGGTEAFF. The CDR3 DNA reads TGTGCCAGTAGTATAGGGTCAGGGGGAGGCACTGAAGCTTTCTTT.

This clonotype was counted only a few times. The rearrangement joins TRBV29-1 to TRBJ2-1, with a weak D call TRBD2 (5 bases). Germline lookup yields CDR1 SQVTM and CDR2 ANQGSEA. The CDR3 consists of 14 residues. V gave up 4 bases and J gave up 0 bases, with 10 bases separating them. The CDR3 reads CSVVGVSSYNEQFF. The CDR3 DNA follows: TGCAGCGTTGTGGGAGTCAGCTCCTACAATGAGCAGTTCTTC.

The chain joins TRBV3-1 to TRBJ2-1, with a tentative D call TRBD2 (6 bases). The V gene lost 0 bases and the J gene lost 0 bases, with 15 bases spanning the gap. CDR3 length: 18 amino acids. Germline CDR1 and CDR2: LGHDT and YNNKEL (reference sequence). The CDR3 coding sequence is TGTGCCAGCAGCCAAGATCTCTTTCTAGCGTCCTCCTACAATGAGCAGTTCTTC. This translates into CASSQDLFLASSYNEQFF.

This clonotype was seen only a few times. The V and J genes are TRBV25-1 and TRBJ2-1, with D perhaps TRBD1 (6 bases). The CDR3 loop spans 13 amino acids. Germline V lookup: CDR1 MGHDK, CDR2 SYGVNS. Trimming stripped 3 bases from V and 12 bases from J, with 15 bases between. CDR3 DNA sequence: TGTGCCAGCAGTGATTTGACAGGTCTTACGCAGTTCTTC. It codes for CASSDLTGLTQFF. The full variable domain, with the rest looked up from reference TRBV25-1 and TRBJ2-1, is EADIYQTPRYLVIGTGKKITLECSQTMGHDKMYWYQQDPGMELHLIHYSYGVNSTEKGDLSSESTVSRIRTEHFPLTLESARPSHTSQYLCASSDLTGLTQFFGPGTRLTVL.